A single sample gave rise to the 20 T cell receptor beta chains below, sequenced in a study of shared clonotypes between healthy human individuals. Profiling relied on immunoSEQ multiplex PCR, and the TCRdb table lists in-frame clones only, not all of them. The sample has about 1,500,000 clones, roughly 96% seen once. The sequenced sample was naive CD4+ T cells sorted from blood. The subset denotes: CD45RA+ positively selected. All receptors derive from a man aged 25 to 45 in good health.

This chain links TRBV6-1 with TRBJ2-1; TRBD2 aligns across 9 bases. The V gene's germline CDR1 is MNHNS and CDR2 SASEGT. The CDR3 consists of 15 residues. V trimming: 0 bases; J trimming: 4 bases; junction bases outside the gene matches: 1. The CDR3 DNA reads TGTGCCAGCAGTGAAGCACTAGCGGGTTACAATGAGCAGTTCTTC. Its translation: CASSEALAGYNEQFF.

The gene calls are TRBV7-9 and TRBJ2-1; 7 bases fit TRBD2. The CDR3 is made up of 14 amino acids. Trimming took 4 bases from V and 1 from J; bases not matched to a gene: 1. CDR1 is SEHNR, CDR2 FQNEAQ, per germline (reference sequence). CDR3: CASSSAGSYNEQFF. The DNA of the CDR3 is TGTGCCAGCAGCTCAGCGGGGTCCTACAATGAGCAGTTCTTC.

This chain joins TRBV2 and TRBJ1-1; no clear D gene. The V and J ends lost 7 bases and 0 bases respectively, with 9 bases between them. In germline, CDR1 is SNHLY, CDR2 FYNNEI. This CDR3 contains 13 residues. The CDR3 sequence is CASTKELNTEAFF. CDR3 DNA: TGTGCCAGCACGAAGGAGCTGAACACTGAAGCTTTCTTT.

The chain combines TRBV2 with TRBJ2-7; D possibly corresponds to TRBD2 (5 bases). The length of the CDR3 is 12 residues. Germline V gene lookup returns CDR1 SNHLY and CDR2 FYNNEI. The CDR3 DNA reads as TGTGCGGGGAGTAGGAGCTCCTACGAGCAGTACTTC. Translating it yields CAGSRSSYEQYF.

V is TRBV6-5 and J is TRBJ2-3; 11 nucleotides agree with TRBD1. With V trimmed by 4 bases and J by 8 bases, 8 bases remained unmatched. Germline loops: CDR1 MNHEY, CDR2 SVGAGI. CDR3 size: 15 residues. The CDR3 sequence is CASSLGQGGLGTQYF. The DNA of the CDR3 is TGTGCCAGCAGTTTGGGACAGGGGGGATTGGGTACGCAGTATTTT.

CDR3 amino acids: CVPEGRGETQYF. The DNA for the CDR3 is TGCGTCCCAGAGGGTAGGGGAGAGACCCAGTACTTC. The rearrangement joins TRBV5-1 to TRBJ2-5; D possibly uses TRBD1 or TRBD2 (5 bases each). This CDR3 spans 12 amino acids. Germline loops: CDR1 SGHRS, CDR2 YFSETQ.

The chain is built from TRBV7-3 and TRBJ2-1, with a possible D match to TRBD1 (6 bases). The CDR3 consists of 14 residues. Between the trimmed V and J ends, which lost 5 bases and 7 bases, there was a span of 15 bases. CDR1 is SGHTA, CDR2 FQGTGA, per germline. The CDR3: CASSPGEYWNEQFF. As DNA, the CDR3 is TGTGCCAGCAGCCCAGGGGAGTATTGGAATGAGCAGTTCTTC.

V gene TRBV18 combines with J gene TRBJ2-2, with D uncertain. Trimming pared 6 bases from V and 3 bases from J, leaving 11 bases between. Per germline, CDR1 KGHSH and CDR2 LQKENI. The CDR3 loop spans 14 amino acids. The DNA for the CDR3 is TGTGCCAGCTCCCCTAAACGGGACACCGGGGAGCTGTTTTTT. It encodes CASSPKRDTGELFF.

The chain has TRBV10-3 and TRBJ2-1; D is unclear. The CDR3 is made up of 16 amino acids. The germline V gene encodes CDR1 ENHRY and CDR2 SYGVKD. Trimming removed 4 bases from V and 4 bases from J, with 17 bases in between. The CDR3: CAISAAEGREYNEQFF. The CDR3 DNA sequence: TGTGCCATCAGTGCGGCGGAAGGTAGAGAATACAATGAGCAGTTCTTC.

The V and J genes are TRBV7-8 and TRBJ1-5; D remains unclear. Germline loops: CDR1 SGHVS, CDR2 FQNEAQ. The CDR3 loop spans 15 amino acids. Trimming cost V 3 bases and J 2 bases, with 11 bases left between them. DNA for the CDR3: TGTGCCAGCAGCTTGGGCTCGGATGGCAATCAGCCCCAGCATTTT. As protein: CASSLGSDGNQPQHF.

V gene TRBV5-1 combines with J gene TRBJ2-1; 13 bases are shared with TRBD2. V was clipped by 4 bases and J by 10 bases; unmatched bases: 8. The length of the CDR3 is 15 residues. The germline CDR1 and CDR2 sequences are SGHRS and YFSETQ. The DNA of the CDR3 is TGCGCCAGCAGCAGTCCCGGGACTAGCGGGACCGAGCAGTTCTTC. Translated, it gives CASSSPGTSGTEQFF.

J is TRBJ1-5 and V is TRBV28; D possibly corresponds to TRBD1 (5 bases). Trimming took off 11 bases at V and 2 bases at J, with 13 bases between the two ends. This CDR3 has 13 amino acids. The germline gives CDR1 MDHEN, CDR2 SYDVKM. CDR3 loop: CAFGGAGNQPQHF. The DNA for the CDR3 is TGTGCCTTCGGAGGGGCGGGCAATCAGCCCCAGCATTTT. Variable domain in full (rest from reference TRBV28 and TRBJ1-5): DVKVTQSSRYLVKRTGEKVFLECVQDMDHENMFWYRQDPGLGLRLIYFSYDVKMKEKGDIPEGYSVSREKKERFSLILESASTNQTSMYLCAFGGAGNQPQHFGDGTRLSIL.

Details on this clone: Other nucleotide sequences from this sample produce the same CDR3. The rearrangement uses TRBV9 and TRBJ2-5; 7 nucleotides align to TRBD1. CDR1 SGDLS and CDR2 YYNGEE come from the germline V gene. This CDR3 is 14 amino acids long. V was clipped by 0 bases and J by 5 bases; unmatched bases: 4. This CDR3 reads CASSVGQGRETQYF. CDR3 DNA: TGTGCCAGCAGCGTAGGACAGGGACGCGAGACCCAGTACTTC.

The rearrangement links TRBV9 to TRBJ2-2; TRBD2 might be the D (5 bases). In germline, CDR1 is SGDLS, CDR2 YYNGEE. The CDR3 has 16 amino acids. The V end lost 4 bases, the J end lost 10 bases, and 23 bases lay between the germline ends. This chain's CDR3 is CASSKKEGEGREELFF. The CDR3 DNA is TGTGCCAGCAGCAAAAAAGAGGGAGAAGGCCGTGAGGAGCTGTTTTTT.

The rearrangement links TRBV5-4 to TRBJ2-5; TRBD1 matches 8 bases. From germline, CDR1 is SGHNT and CDR2 YYREEE (reference sequence). This CDR3 comprises 15 residues. After removal of 3 bases from V and 5 bases from J, the junction contained 9 bases not matched to a gene. CDR3 residues: CASSSGRQGRETQYF. The CDR3 DNA is TGTGCCAGCAGCTCCGGAAGACAGGGGAGGGAGACCCAGTACTTC.

This rearrangement joins TRBV6-5 to TRBJ1-3; 8 nucleotides match TRBD1. J lost 4 bases, V lost 0 bases, and 5 bases had no gene match. This CDR3 has 16 residues. The V gene's germline CDR1 is MNHEY and CDR2 SVGAGI. CDR3 loop: CASSYSGTGYGNTIYF. DNA of the CDR3: TGTGCCAGCAGTTACTCGGGGACAGGTTACGGAAACACCATATATTTT.

The chain is built from TRBV7-9 and TRBJ2-7; D gene unclear. Germline-derived CDR1 and CDR2 are SEHNR and FQNEAQ (reference sequence). CDR3 size: 13 residues. The ends were cut back, 1 base at V and 3 bases at J, with 7 bases in the middle. CDR3 loop: CASSLEIGYEQYF. Written as DNA, the CDR3 is TGTGCCAGCAGCTTAGAGATAGGCTACGAGCAGTACTTC.

This chain connects TRBV2 to TRBJ1-1; D uncertain. CDR3 length equals 14 residues. Per the germline V gene, CDR1 is SNHLY and CDR2 is FYNNEI. Trimming left V 4 bases short and J 0 bases short, with 9 bases between. DNA of the CDR3: TGTGCCAGCAGTGCGCAACGGATGAACACTGAAGCTTTCTTT. It translates to CASSAQRMNTEAFF.

The CDR3 loop reads CASSLAGRGIQETQYF. CDR3 DNA: TGTGCCAGCAGCTTAGCGGGGAGGGGTATTCAAGAGACCCAGTACTTC. The genes are TRBV7-9 and TRBJ2-5, with TRBD2 matching 7 bases. Germline lookup yields CDR1 SEHNR and CDR2 FQNEAQ (reference sequence). The CDR3 spans 16 residues. With 0 bases clipped from V and 2 bases from J, the junction kept 6 bases outside the gene matches.

The rearrangement links TRBV6-5 to TRBJ1-1; TRBD1 might be the D (6 bases). The CDR3 is 15 residues long. Trimming left V 1 base short and J 8 bases short, with 17 bases between. Germline values: CDR1 MNHEY, CDR2 SVGAGI. The CDR3 is CASSYLGAGGDEAFF. CDR3 bases: TGTGCCAGCAGTTACTTGGGGGCCGGAGGCGACGAAGCTTTCTTT.